Here is one TCR beta chain with its context. Its antigen remains undetermined. No clone much larger than this one lies a single base away; base qualities are absent. Collaborating institutions collected whole blood in K2EDTA tubes following their own protocols. Collaborator samples were shipped for TCRbeta analysis as frozen whole blood, isolated PBMCs, or DNA extracted from either sample type. The immunoSEQ Assay, a bias-controlled multiplex PCR, was used to amplify TCRbeta CDR3 regions from genomic DNA. The paper's data handling went like this. Within the assay, amplification of reference gene primers was used to estimate how many nucleated cells each sample contained. To quantify the absolute abundance of each unique TCRbeta CDR3 rearrangement, sequence reads were collapsed and filtered. For each sample, productive Simpson clonality was calculated as the square root of Simpson's diversity index over productive rearrangements. As stored in TCRdb, this immuneACCESS dataset retains in-frame rearrangements with V and J assigned. A fraction of the clones does not appear; measured against another copy, unresolved V genes explain less than half of the discrepancy, and the remainder lacks a known reason. V and J calls and clone size come straight from that table; D and trimming were deduced from the DNA. The sample data list 75,000 to 100,000 clones, and 87% of these were observed just once. Jointly, the top ten make up about 4.2% of the sample.

This sample was taken from a study of blood T cell repertoires in COVID-19 (dated by TCRdb to about 2020). In the study overall: The collaborator samples originated in the United States, Italy and Spain and spanned the acute and convalescent phases of COVID-19. Where available, HLA class I and class II types were obtained from metadata supplied by the sample provider rather than from assay-based typing. Nearly every sample came with metadata listing a de-identified subject ID, COVID-19 status, age in years and sex. The prospective study material was composed of cDNA or gDNA derived from T cells, B-cell-depleted T cells, or PBMCs. The samples were drawn from two sources: the first 160 participants of the ongoing ImmuneRACE study, and 1,200 or so subjects contributed by 6 global collaborators. Deeply sampled blood TCRbeta repertoires from subjects exposed to, actively infected with, or recovered from COVID-19 were included in the dataset. A freely available public database, intended as a resource for researchers studying the immune response to SARS-CoV-2, is where the repertoires were released.

Study-level results and caveats: Clinical and demographic metadata were provided uncurated, with the amount varying by source and participant.

CDR1 and CDR2 are drawn from the germline V gene: KGHSH, LQKENI. Relative to germline, V is 2 bases shorter and J is 3 bases shorter, with 14 bases between their ends. Its CDR3 holds 15 amino acids, cysteine through phenylalanine. Kept here is only the CDR3 DNA, which spans 45 bases and is read in frame from base 1. This receptor was taken from a man in his 70s with acute or convalescent COVID-19. This chain joins TRBV18 to TRBJ2-7, with TRBD2 as a weak D call on 7 bases. The sequenced sample consisted of peripheral blood. The CDR3 region: CASSPFSRGGYEQYF. The DNA sequence is as follows: TGTGCCAGCTCACCATTCTCTAGGGGGGGCTACGAGCAGTACTTC.